The clone carrying this T cell receptor (beta chain) was recorded once. Its target is not known. The entry originates in a study of shared clonotypes between healthy human individuals. General study findings and limits: A few donors showed sharing of approximately 5% of naive CD4 clonotypes.

The CDR3 has 15 residues. Looked up from germline, CDR1 is SGDLS and CDR2 is YYNGEE. Data came from immunoSEQ multiplex PCR; TCRdb stores just in-frame clones and leaves some out. Of 400,000 to 600,000 clones in the sample, roughly 95% are singletons; the top ten hold 0.05% to 0.07%. The receptor comes from a woman in her twenties or thirties in good health. Sequencing used naive CD4+ T cells sorted from blood. Described subset: CD45RA+ positively selected. The rearrangement uses TRBV9 and TRBJ2-5; 10 bases line up with TRBD2. Near its end, the DNA agrees better with TRBJ2-7, so the J call may be wrong. This chain's CDR3 is CASGEGLAAPYEQYF. DNA for the CDR3: TGTGCCAGCGGGGAAGGACTAGCGGCCCCCTACGAGCAGTACTTC.